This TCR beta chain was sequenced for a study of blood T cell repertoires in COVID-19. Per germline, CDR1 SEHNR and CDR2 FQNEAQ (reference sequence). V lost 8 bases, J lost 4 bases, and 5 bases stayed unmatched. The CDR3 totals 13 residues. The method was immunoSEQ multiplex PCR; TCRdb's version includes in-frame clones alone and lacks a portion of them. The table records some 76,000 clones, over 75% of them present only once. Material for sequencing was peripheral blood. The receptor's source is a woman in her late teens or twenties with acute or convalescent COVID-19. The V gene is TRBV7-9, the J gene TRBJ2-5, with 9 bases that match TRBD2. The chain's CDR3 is CASGAGGRETQYF. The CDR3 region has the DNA TGTGCCAGCGGGGCGGGGGGGCGAGAGACCCAGTACTTC.